The TCR beta chain under discussion was sequenced for a study of blood T cell repertoires in COVID-19. V shed 2 bases and J 4 bases; nucleotides not matched to a gene: 4. The CDR3 is made up of 14 amino acids. CDR1 is MDHEN, CDR2 SYDVKM, per germline. The assay was immunoSEQ multiplex PCR, and TCRdb's table has in-frame clones only and misses some. The data hold 350,000 or so clones, with around 87% observed a single time. Sequencing was done on a sample of peripheral blood. The clonotype comes from a woman between 25 and 40 years old with COVID-19, enrolled during active disease. This chain links TRBV28 with TRBJ1-1; 7 bases map to TRBD1. This CDR3 is CASSLRQGGTEAFF. Here the CDR3 DNA reads TGTGCCAGCAGTTTAAGACAGGGAGGCACTGAAGCTTTCTTT.